Listed below are T cell receptor beta chains from one sample, sequenced in a study of blood T cell repertoires in COVID-19. Here immunoSEQ multiplex PCR was the method, and the copy in TCRdb shows in-frame clones only, minus some. This table has about 140,000 clones, roughly 73% appearing once. The specimen was peripheral blood. The receptors come from a woman aged 50 to 65 with active or convalescent COVID-19. CDR3s include the opening cysteine and the closing phenylalanine or tryptophan. D genes are given only for firm matches. Clone size is shown for a subset of rows, as once, few, many or a class of expanded clone.

TRBJ1-5 | NA | NA | TRBV19 | CASSMGRVQPQHF | TGTGCCAGTAGTATGGGGAGGGTTCAGCCCCAGCATTTT
TRBJ2-5 | NA | NA | TRBV7-2 | CASSPRETQYF | TGTGCCAGCAGCCCCCGGGAGACCCAGTACTTC
TRBJ2-1 | TRBD2 | NA | TRBV3-1/TRBV3-2 | CASSHPISGRRVF | TGTGCCAGCAGCCACCCTATTAGCGGGAGAAGGGTCTTC
TRBJ1-1 | NA | NA | TRBV7-9 | CASSSEGYTEAFF | TGTGCCAGCAGCTCAGAGGGATACACTGAAGCTTTCTTT
TRBJ1-2 | TRBD1 | few | TRBV5-1 | CASSLGQGANYGYTF | TGCGCCAGCAGCCTGGGACAGGGGGCGAATTATGGCTACACCTTC
TRBJ1-2 | TRBD1 | NA | TRBV7-2 | CASSIHAGQGSGGYTF | TGTGCCAGCAGCATACATGCGGGACAGGGATCGGGAGGCTACACCTTC
TRBJ1-1 | NA | NA | TRBV29-1 | CSVIGGGRTEAFF | TGCAGCGTAATCGGAGGAGGTCGGACTGAAGCTTTCTTT
TRBJ1-6 | TRBD1 | NA | TRBV4-3 | CASSPQGAYSPLHF | TGCGCCAGCAGCCCTCAGGGGGCATATTCACCCCTCCACTTT
TRBJ1-1 | NA | NA | TRBV28 | CASKTGSEAFF | TGTGCCAGTAAGACAGGATCGGAAGCTTTCTTT
TRBJ2-7 | NA | NA | TRBV18 | CASSPGRGHTYEQYF | TGTGCCAGCTCACCAGGCAGGGGACATACCTACGAGCAGTACTTC
TRBJ1-5 | NA | NA | TRBV28 | CASSIEGNQPQHF | TGTGCCAGCAGTATCGAGGGCAATCAGCCCCAGCATTTT
TRBJ2-1 | TRBD1 | NA | TRBV3-1/TRBV3-2 | CASSQDTNRGKQFF | TGTGCCAGCAGCCAAGACACTAACAGGGGAAAGCAGTTCTTC
TRBJ2-2 | NA | NA | TRBV19 | CASSSSGELFF | TGTGCCAGTAGTTCCAGCGGGGAGCTGTTTTTT
TRBJ1-1 | NA | NA | TRBV6-2/TRBV6-3 | CASTPRDSLNREAFF | TGTGCCAGCACCCCACGGGACTCCCTGAACAGGGAAGCTTTCTTT
TRBJ2-2 | TRBD1 | NA | TRBV18 | CASSGQGETGELFF | TGTGCCAGCTCGGGACAGGGAGAAACCGGGGAGCTGTTTTTT
TRBJ2-1 | NA | NA | TRBV29-1 | CSVEPQGNEQFF | TGCAGCGTTGAACCCCAGGGCAATGAGCAGTTCTTC
TRBJ1-4 | TRBD1 | NA | TRBV7-9 | CASSGQPNEKLFF | TGTGCCAGCTCGGGACAGCCGAATGAAAAACTGTTTTTT
TRBJ1-1 | TRBD1 | NA | TRBV2 | CASRTQGGNTEAFF | TGTGCCAGCAGAACGCAGGGGGGGAACACTGAAGCTTTCTTT
TRBJ2-7 | TRBD1 | NA | TRBV23-1 | CASSHQGQGEWPYEQYF | TGCGCCAGCAGTCACCAGGGACAGGGAGAGTGGCCCTACGAGCAGTACTTC
TRBJ1-1 | NA | NA | TRBV7-2 | CASSFRFPLTGRPNTEAFF | TGTGCCAGCAGCTTTAGATTCCCCCTAACCGGGAGGCCGAACACTGAAGCTTTCTTT
TRBJ2-7 | TRBD2 | NA | TRBV5-1 | CASGRGGPYEQYF | TGCGCCAGCGGACGGGGGGGCCCGTACGAGCAGTACTTC
TRBJ1-3 | NA | many | TRBV9 | CASSVAASSGNTIYF | TGTGCCAGCAGCGTAGCCGCGAGCTCTGGAAACACCATATATTTT
TRBJ2-3 | TRBD2 | NA | TRBV29-1 | CSVEFSGRTDTQYF | TGCAGCGTTGAGTTTAGCGGGAGGACAGATACGCAGTATTTT
TRBJ2-7 | TRBD1 | NA | TRBV19 | CASSIDGLRGRPYEQYF | TGTGCCAGTAGTATAGATGGTCTCAGGGGGCGGCCCTACGAGCAGTACTTC
TRBJ1-1 | NA | few | TRBV27 | CASSLSRGGRTEAFF | TGTGCCAGCAGTTTATCGCGAGGGGGAAGGACTGAAGCTTTCTTT
TRBJ1-4 | NA | NA | TRBV15 | CATRLDRNNEKLFF | TGTGCCACCAGACTCGACAGGAATAATGAAAAACTGTTTTTT
TRBJ1-5 | NA | NA | TRBV5-6 | CASTTGPNSNQPQHF | TGTGCCAGTACGACAGGTCCGAATAGCAATCAGCCCCAGCATTTT
TRBJ2-5 | NA | NA | TRBV27 | CASSLRDTRSKMTQYF | TGTGCCAGCAGTCTAAGGGACACGAGATCCAAGATGACCCAGTACTTC
TRBJ1-3 | NA | NA | TRBV27 | CASSPLSPGNTIYF | TGTGCCAGCAGTCCCCTAAGCCCTGGAAACACCATATATTTT
TRBJ2-5 | NA | few | TRBV7-7 | CASSLGGLGEETQYF | TGTGCTAGCAGCTTGGGGGGGCTAGGAGAAGAGACCCAGTACTTC
TRBJ2-2 | TRBD2 | once | TRBV7-2 | CASSVSWLIGRVDTGELFF | TGTGCCAGCAGCGTTAGCTGGCTCATCGGGAGGGTCGACACCGGGGAGCTGTTTTTT
TRBJ2-1 | NA | NA | TRBV28 | CASSMGGSSYNEQFF | TGTGCCAGCAGCATGGGGGGTAGCTCCTACAATGAGCAGTTCTTC
TRBJ1-1 | NA | few | TRBV3-1/TRBV3-2 | CASSQDGGGGTEAFF | TGTGCCAGCAGCCAAGATGGGGGCGGGGGCACTGAAGCTTTCTTT
TRBJ2-1 | NA | NA | TRBV14 | CASSLGGGRYNEQFF | TGTGCCAGCAGCCTAGGGGGGGGTAGATACAATGAGCAGTTCTTC
TRBJ1-4 | NA | NA | TRBV19 | CATRQFSKLFF | TGTGCCACGAGACAGTTTTCGAAACTGTTTTTT
TRBJ2-1 | TRBD2 | NA | TRBV7-2 | CASSPLAGSYNEQFF | TGTGCCAGCAGCCCACTAGCGGGCTCCTACAATGAGCAGTTCTTC
TRBJ1-1 | TRBD1 | once | TRBV27 | CASSPRTGYEAFF | TGTGCCAGCAGTCCACGGACAGGGTATGAAGCTTTCTTT
TRBJ1-5 | TRBD1 | NA | TRBV6-5 | CASSLGQGNQPQHF | TGTGCCAGCAGTTTGGGACAGGGAAATCAGCCCCAGCATTTT
TRBJ2-7 | TRBD1 | NA | TRBV4-3 | CASSQLPGQGQYEQYF | TGCGCCAGCAGCCAACTTCCGGGACAGGGGCAGTACGAGCAGTACTTC
TRBJ1-5 | NA | NA | TRBV2 | CASRQGNQPQHF | TGTGCCAGCAGACAGGGAAACCAGCCCCAGCATTTT
TRBJ2-7 | NA | NA | TRBV6-5 | CASSYGGLGGEQYF | TGTGCCAGCAGTTACGGGGGGCTGGGAGGGGAGCAGTACTTC
TRBJ1-1 | NA | many | TRBV4-3 | CASSQERLQTNTEAFF | TGCGCCAGCAGCCAAGAACGTCTACAGACGAACACTGAAGCTTTCTTT
TRBJ1-2 | NA | few | TRBV6-2/TRBV6-3 | CASSSPGRNYGYTF | TGTGCCAGCAGTTCCCCTGGCAGGAACTATGGCTACACCTTC
TRBJ2-1 | TRBD2 | NA | TRBV10-3 | CAISEGVGLGANEQFF | TGTGCCATCAGTGAGGGAGTCGGACTAGGGGCCAATGAGCAGTTCTTC
TRBJ1-1 | NA | few | TRBV7-8 | CASSFAVEGLLAPFF | TGTGCCAGCAGCTTCGCTGTTGAGGGCCTCCTCGCCCCCTTCTTT
TRBJ1-4 | TRBD1 | NA | TRBV18 | CASSLRHRGTDEKLFF | TGTGCCAGCTCACTCAGACACAGGGGGACGGATGAAAAACTGTTTTTT